The 30 T cell receptor beta chains below come from one sample, sequenced in a study of CD8+CD57+ T cells in acquired aplastic anemia. For CDR3 and TCR beta VDJ profiling, genomic DNA was the template used. TCRdb reanalysed the reads using MiXCR and keeps one entry per CDR3 protein. The data contain about 68,000 distinct CDR3 sequences, 54% of them singletons. The sample comprised sorted CD4+, CD8+, or CD8+CD57+ T cells (not recorded which) from PBMCs. The origin of the receptors is a human donor in good health, serving as a control.

This clonotype was observed many times. The V and J genes are TRBV7-9 and TRBJ2-3; D is undetermined. This CDR3 spans 13 amino acids. Germline lookup yields CDR1 SEHNR and CDR2 FQNEAQ (reference sequence). Trimming left V 5 bases short and J 2 bases short, with 8 bases between. The CDR3 DNA reads as TGTGCCAGCAGCCCGGCCTCCACAGATACGCAGTATTTT. Amino acid sequence: CASSPASTDTQYF.

The chain is built from TRBV30 and TRBJ2-3; no reliable D call. Germline V gene sequence: CDR1 GTSNPN, CDR2 SVGIG (reference sequence). This CDR3 spans 15 amino acids. V dropped 1 base and J dropped 1 base, with 12 bases sitting between them. The CDR3 reads CAWSEGPAGTDTQYF. As DNA, the CDR3 is TGTGCCTGGAGTGAAGGGCCCGCAGGCACAGATACGCAGTATTTT.

The V call is TRBV7-9, the J call TRBJ1-1; D not resolved. Germline V CDR1 and CDR2: SEHNR, FQNEAQ (reference sequence). This CDR3 has 15 residues. Trimming removed 0 bases at V and 1 base at J, with 9 bases between. This CDR3 is CASSLAFNPNTEAFF. CDR3 coding DNA: TGTGCCAGCAGCTTAGCGTTCAACCCGAACACTGAAGCTTTCTTT.

The chain recombines TRBV20-1 with TRBJ1-2; a possible D gene is TRBD1 (6 bases). This CDR3 has 13 amino acids. The ends were cut back, 6 bases at V and 4 bases at J, with 15 bases in the middle. Germline V CDR1 and CDR2: DFQATT, SNEGSKA (reference sequence). CDR3 residues: CSATLGGGYGYTF. CDR3 bases: TGCAGTGCCACCCTGGGAGGGGGCTATGGCTACACCTTC.

The chain couples TRBV7-9 to TRBJ1-1, with D tentatively TRBD1 (5 bases). V lost 5 bases and J lost 5, with 15 bases in between. The CDR3 consists of 14 residues. CDR1 SEHNR and CDR2 FQNEAQ come from the germline V gene (reference sequence). The CDR3 loop reads CASSQAGGGTEAFF. The CDR3 DNA reads TGTGCCAGCAGCCAGGCGGGGGGAGGGACTGAAGCTTTCTTT. The whole variable domain, remainder taken from reference TRBV7-9 and TRBJ1-1, is DTGVSQNPRHKITKRGQNVTFRCDPISEHNRLYWYRQTLGQGPEFLTYFQNEAQLEKSRLLSDRFSAERPKGSFSTLEIQRTEQGDSAMYLCASSQAGGGTEAFFGQGTRLTVV.

The CDR3, as DNA: TGTGCCAGCAGCTTGTTCAGCGGGGCTAACACCGGGGAGCTGTTTTTT. This codes for CASSLFSGANTGELFF. The J gene is TRBJ2-2, the V gene TRBV5-4; TRBD2 aligns across 7 bases. Trimming cost V 1 base and J 2 bases; bases outside gene matches: 5. CDR1 and CDR2 from the germline V gene are SGHNT and YYREEE (reference sequence). The CDR3 has 16 residues.

The sample holds many counts of this clonotype. The rearrangement uses TRBV5-6 and TRBJ2-4, with 7 nucleotides matching TRBD2. Germline V lookup: CDR1 SGHDT, CDR2 YYEEEE. The V and J ends lost 3 bases and 2 bases, in that order; junction bases with no gene match: 5. The CDR3 runs 15 residues. CDR3 sequence reads: CASSSRLASKNIQYF. CDR3 in DNA: TGTGCCAGCAGCTCCCGACTAGCTTCCAAAAACATTCAGTACTTC.

At least ten counts were recorded for this clonotype. The chain has TRBV20-1 and TRBJ2-1; D unresolved. The CDR3 is 13 amino acids. V lost 1 base and J lost 0, with 4 bases in between. Germline V CDR1 and CDR2: DFQATT, SNEGSKA (reference sequence). CDR3: CSARGNSYNEQFF. The CDR3, as DNA: TGCAGTGCTAGAGGAAACTCCTACAATGAGCAGTTCTTC.

This clonotype was seen many times. V is TRBV6-4 and J is TRBJ2-1, with 11 bases fitting TRBD1. Germline CDR1 MRHNA, CDR2 SNTAGT. This CDR3 has 15 amino acids. Trimming at V came to 4 bases and at J to 3 bases, leaving 2 bases not matched to a gene. The CDR3 here is CASSAGTGGYNEQFF. The CDR3 DNA reads TGTGCCAGCAGTGCCGGGACAGGGGGCTACAATGAGCAGTTCTTC.

The rearrangement joins TRBV10-3 to TRBJ2-1, with a tentative D call TRBD2 (5 bases). Trimming took 0 bases from V and 1 from J, leaving 16 bases between them. Germline loops: CDR1 ENHRY, CDR2 SYGVKD. This CDR3 comprises 18 residues. CDR3 sequence: CAISESMLDLASYNEQFF. The CDR3 nucleotides are TGTGCCATCAGTGAGTCGATGCTGGACTTAGCGTCCTACAATGAGCAGTTCTTC.

As regards this clonotype: The junction differs from germline at one of its ends, possibly a read error. The V call is TRBV2, the J call TRBJ2-7; the match to TRBD1 covers 9 bases. Germline CDR1 is SNHLY and CDR2 is FYNNEI. The CDR3 has 10 amino acids. The CDR3, as DNA: TGTGCCAGCAGAGAGGACAGGGGACACTTC. This codes for CASREDRGHF.

The chain employs TRBV24-1 and TRBJ2-5; TRBD2 agrees at 9 bases. The CDR3 totals 15 residues. V was pared by 2 bases and J by 6 bases, with 6 bases of the junction left unmatched. Germline CDR1 KGHDR, CDR2 SFDVKD. The CDR3 DNA follows: TGTGCCACCAGTGATTGGGAAGCGGGGGGTAAGACCCAGTACTTC. Its protein is CATSDWEAGGKTQYF.

This clonotype has a count of ten or more. The CDR3 DNA follows: TGTGCCAGCAGTTACCGGGACAGGGCGATTGGCTACACCTTC. It specifies CASSYRDRAIGYTF. The chain joins TRBV12-3 or TRBV12-4 to TRBJ1-2; TRBD1 aligns across 9 bases. CDR3 size: 14 residues. The J segment lost 7 bases and the V segment lost 4 bases, leaving 7 bases of the junction unmatched.

The rearrangement joins TRBV29-1 to TRBJ2-5; D remains unclear. CDR3 length: 11 amino acids. From germline, CDR1 is SQVTM and CDR2 ANQGSEA. V was pared by 6 bases and J by 7 bases, with 12 bases between. CDR3 bases: TGCAGCGTGGGTGGGTCCGGGACCCAGTACTTC. It encodes CSVGGSGTQYF.

This clonotype appeared a few times. Relative to the germline gene, one junction end is altered; a read error may explain this. V is TRBV11-2 and J is TRBJ2-7; D gene ambiguous. The germline V gene encodes CDR1 SGHAT and CDR2 FQNNGV. There are 13 residues in the CDR3. CDR3 sequence (DNA): TGTGCCAGCAGCCTAGACTCACCCTACGAGCAGTACTTC. Translating gives CASSLDSPYEQYF.

Ten or more counts support this clonotype. The chain recombines TRBV14 with TRBJ1-4, with D tentatively TRBD1 (5 bases). V was cut by 1 base and J by 1 base, with 16 bases left in between. CDR3 length: 18 residues. Germline loops: CDR1 SGHDN, CDR2 FVKESK. This CDR3 reads CASSQARAGSVTNEKLFF. The DNA for the CDR3 is TGTGCCAGCAGCCAAGCCCGGGCAGGGTCTGTAACTAATGAAAAACTGTTTTTT.

For this clonotype: Mismatch with germline at one junction end may stem from a read error. The chain carries TRBV6-1 and TRBJ1-6; 8 nucleotides line up with TRBD1. CDR1 MNHNS and CDR2 SASEGT come from the germline V gene. The CDR3 consists of 17 residues. Here the CDR3 reads CASSETGGGSHNSPLHF. CDR3 DNA sequence: TGTGCCAGCAGTGAAACAGGGGGGGGCTCCCATAATTCACCCCTCCACTTT.

The chain employs TRBV15 and TRBJ1-6; the D is unclear. This CDR3 has 13 amino acids. V gave up 1 base and J gave up 7 bases, with 5 bases separating them. The germline V gene encodes CDR1 LNHNV and CDR2 YYDKDF (reference sequence). The CDR3 coding sequence is TGTGCCACCAGCAGAGGGGGAAATTCACCCCTCCACTTT. It encodes CATSRGGNSPLHF.

This clonotype is medium-sized by share. The V call is TRBV20-1, the J call TRBJ2-7; D gene unclear. Germline V CDR1 and CDR2: DFQATT, SNEGSKA (reference sequence). The V and J ends lost 0 bases and 4 bases respectively, with 4 bases between them. The CDR3 loop spans 11 amino acids. CDR3 sequence (DNA): TGCAGTGCTAGAGACGGTTACGAGCAGTACTTC. Protein sequence: CSARDGYEQYF.

The genes are TRBV2 and TRBJ1-5, with D uncertain. The CDR3 runs to 15 residues. CDR1 and CDR2 (germline): SNHLY, FYNNEI. Trimming left V 1 base short and J 3 bases short, with 10 bases between. The CDR3 sequence is CASSEGEVYNQPQHF. The CDR3 bases are TGTGCCAGCAGTGAAGGAGAGGTATACAATCAGCCCCAGCATTTT.

This clonotype was observed a handful of times. The chain uses TRBV7-2 and TRBJ1-6; 8 nucleotides line up with TRBD1. Germline loops: CDR1 SGHTA, CDR2 FQGNSA. With V trimmed by 5 bases and J by 7 bases, 7 bases remained unmatched. There are 15 residues in the CDR3. Here the CDR3 DNA reads TGTGCCAGCAGCCTGACCGGGACAGGAAATTCACCCCTCCACTTT. Translating gives CASSLTGTGNSPLHF.

The V call is TRBV2, the J call TRBJ1-6; D is unclear. V shed 6 bases and J shed 2 bases, with 17 bases lying between them. Germline loops: CDR1 SNHLY, CDR2 FYNNEI. This CDR3 is built from 17 residues. The CDR3 loop is CASRKVPSSPYNSPLHF. CDR3 nucleotides: TGTGCCAGCAGAAAGGTCCCTTCCAGTCCCTATAATTCACCCCTCCACTTT. Full variable domain (missing parts from reference TRBV2 and TRBJ1-6): EPEVTQTPSHQVTQMGQEVILRCVPISNHLYFYWYRQILGQKVEFLVSFYNNEISEKSEIFDDQFSVERPDGSNFTLKIRSTKLEDSAMYFCASRKVPSSPYNSPLHFGNGTRLTVT.

CDR3 DNA sequence: TGTGCCAGCAGCTTAGCGGGGAGGACCCAGTACTTC. This translates into CASSLAGRTQYF. This chain joins TRBV7-9 and TRBJ2-5, with a possible D match to TRBD2 (5 bases). CDR1 and CDR2 (germline): SEHNR, FQNEAQ (reference sequence). The V end was cut by 0 bases, the J end by 7 bases, with 6 bases between. The length of the CDR3 is 12 residues.

This clonotype has a single count. This rearrangement joins TRBV7-2 to TRBJ2-7; 8 nucleotides match TRBD2. The ends lost 5 bases at V and 3 bases at J; junction bases unmatched: 9. CDR3 length equals 15 residues. Germline values: CDR1 SGHTA, CDR2 FQGNSA. Here the CDR3 DNA reads TGTGCCAGCAGCCCCGCCGGCGGGGGGAACTACGAGCAGTACTTC. Residues: CASSPAGGGNYEQYF.

The V call is TRBV11-3, the J call TRBJ2-7; TRBD1 is a possible D gene (5 bases). Germline V CDR1 and CDR2: SGHNT, YENEEA. CDR3 length: 15 residues. Trimming took off 3 bases at V and 4 bases at J, with 16 bases between the two ends. The CDR3 nucleotides are TGTGCCAGCAGCTTTCCGGAAAATACAGGATACGAGCAGTACTTC. Amino acid sequence: CASSFPENTGYEQYF. Drawing the rest from reference TRBV11-3 and TRBJ2-7, the complete variable domain is EAGVVQSPRYKIIEKKQPVAFWCNPISGHNTLYWYLQNLGQGPELLIRYENEEAVDDSQLPKDRFSAERLKGVDSTLKIQPAELGDSAVYLCASSFPENTGYEQYFGPGTRLTVT.

This clonotype is medium-sized (0.01 to 0.1%) within its sample. The chain links TRBV29-1 to TRBJ1-2; no reliable D call. The ends were cut back, 6 bases at V and 8 bases at J, with 13 bases in the middle. Germline values: CDR1 SQVTM, CDR2 ANQGSEA. The CDR3 totals 11 residues. In DNA form, the CDR3 reads TGCAGCGTCGACGAGTTAGTCGGCTACACCTTC. It codes for CSVDELVGYTF.

This chain connects TRBV10-1 to TRBJ1-6, with D unresolved. Trimming stripped 3 bases from V and 2 bases from J, with 8 bases between. Germline CDR1 and CDR2: WNHNN and SYGVQD (reference sequence). CDR3 length: 15 residues. As DNA, the CDR3 is TGCGCCAGCAGTGACGGGAGGACCTATAATTCACCCCTCCACTTT. Translated, it gives CASSDGRTYNSPLHF.

CDR3 nucleotide sequence: TGTGCCAGCAGGGGGGATCCGGGGGCTGTCACAGATACGCAGTATTTT. Translating gives CASRGDPGAVTDTQYF. The gene calls are TRBV25-1 and TRBJ2-3, with D perhaps being TRBD1 or TRBD2 (6 bases each). The CDR3 is made up of 16 amino acids. Germline-derived CDR1 and CDR2 are MGHDK and SYGVNS. V was shortened by 6 bases and J by 2 bases, with 18 bases between the two germline ends.

This clonotype was found many times. The chain has TRBV7-9 and TRBJ1-3; D uncertain. In germline, CDR1 is SEHNR, CDR2 FQNEAQ (reference sequence). V was pared by 2 bases and J by 2 bases, with 16 bases between. The CDR3 is 17 amino acids. The CDR3 region has the DNA TGTGCCAGCAGCTTAAACAACTGGGGAGCTGCTGGAAACACCATATATTTT. This codes for CASSLNNWGAAGNTIYF.

The gene calls are TRBV25-1 and TRBJ1-1; D is possibly TRBD1 (5 bases). The CDR3 length is 14 residues. The V end was cut by 2 bases, the J end by 2 bases, with 9 bases between. CDR1 is MGHDK and CDR2 is SYGVNS in the germline V gene. The CDR3 is CASSEAQGNTEAFF. The CDR3 bases are TGTGCCAGCAGTGAAGCCCAGGGAAACACTGAAGCTTTCTTT. The variable domain in full, with the rest retrieved from reference TRBV25-1 and TRBJ1-1, is EADIYQTPRYLVIGTGKKITLECSQTMGHDKMYWYQQDPGMELHLIHYSYGVNSTEKGDLSSESTVSRIRTEHFPLTLESARPSHTSQYLCASSEAQGNTEAFFGQGTRLTVV.